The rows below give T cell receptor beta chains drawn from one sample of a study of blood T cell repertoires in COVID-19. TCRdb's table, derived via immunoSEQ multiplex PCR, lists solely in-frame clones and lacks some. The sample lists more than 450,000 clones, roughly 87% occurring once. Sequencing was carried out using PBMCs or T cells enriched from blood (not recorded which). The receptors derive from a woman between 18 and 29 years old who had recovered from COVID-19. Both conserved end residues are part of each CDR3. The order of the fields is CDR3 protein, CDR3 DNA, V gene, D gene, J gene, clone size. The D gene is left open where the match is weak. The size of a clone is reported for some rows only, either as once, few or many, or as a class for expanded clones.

CASSRDHPGYGEKLFF TGTGCCAGCAGTCGTGACCACCCGGGGTATGGTGAAAAACTGTTTTTT TRBV6-6 - TRBJ1-4 -
CASGFLRKHHNQPQHF TGTGCTAGTGGTTTTCTTAGAAAGCACCACAATCAGCCCCAGCATTTT TRBV12-5 - TRBJ1-5 -
CASSQDPRRIGENTQYF TGCGCCAGCAGCCAAGATCCCCGGCGTATAGGGGAAAATACCCAGTACTTC TRBV4-1 - TRBJ2-5 once
CASSQRQGAEGNTIYF TGCGCCAGCAGCCAGAGACAGGGGGCGGAAGGAAACACCATATATTTT TRBV4-1 TRBD1 TRBJ1-3 -
CASSGTGGTEAFF TGCGCCAGCAGTGGGACAGGGGGCACTGAAGCTTTCTTT TRBV10-2 TRBD1 TRBJ1-1 -
CATSREQGAMGEKLFF TGTGCCACCAGCAGAGAGCAGGGGGCAATGGGGGAAAAACTGTTTTTT TRBV15 TRBD1 TRBJ1-4 -
CASSQDLWGTGNTIYF TGTGCCAGCAGCCAAGATCTATGGGGCACTGGAAACACCATATATTTT TRBV3-1/TRBV3-2 - TRBJ1-3 once
CASSLTGPPGANVLTF TGCGCCAGCAGCTTAACAGGGCCCCCTGGGGCCAACGTCCTGACTTTC TRBV5-1 - TRBJ2-6 -
CAISAVRESTEAFF TGTGCCATCAGTGCGGTTCGTGAGAGCACTGAAGCTTTCTTT TRBV10-3 - TRBJ1-1 -
CAYVGGLRDSSGNTIYF TGTGCCTACGTGGGGGGGCTCCGGGACTCCTCTGGAAACACCATATATTTT TRBV30 - TRBJ1-3 few
CASSLAGQDFNYGYTF TGTGCCAGCAGCTTAGCCGGACAGGATTTTAACTATGGCTACACCTTC TRBV7-9 TRBD1 TRBJ1-2 -
CASSISSGGGEQFF TGTGCCAGTAGTATCTCAAGCGGGGGCGGTGAGCAGTTCTTC TRBV19 TRBD2 TRBJ2-1 -
CASSVDRGDTEAFF TGTGCCAGCAGCGTGGACAGGGGGGACACTGAAGCTTTCTTT TRBV2 TRBD1 TRBJ1-1 -
CASSSRQSHLSGANVLTF TGTGCCAGCAGCTCCCGACAGTCTCACCTCTCTGGGGCCAACGTCCTGACTTTC TRBV7-8 - TRBJ2-6 -
CASRSGSGDSYEQYF TGTGCCAGCAGGTCCGGGAGCGGGGATTCCTACGAGCAGTACTTC TRBV5-4 TRBD2 TRBJ2-7 -
CASSPLREVFQETQYF TGTGCCAGCAGCCCCCTGCGGGAGGTTTTCCAAGAGACCCAGTACTTC TRBV7-2 TRBD2 TRBJ2-5 -
CASSLRGSDRNTEAFF TGTGCCAGCAGCTTAAGGGGGTCCGACAGGAACACTGAAGCTTTCTTT TRBV13 - TRBJ1-1 -
CSVELAGYTDTQYF TGCAGCGTTGAACTAGCGGGGTACACAGATACGCAGTATTTT TRBV29-1 TRBD2 TRBJ2-3 -
CASSVSILQETQYF TGTGCCAGCAGCGTCAGTATACTACAAGAGACCCAGTACTTC TRBV9 - TRBJ2-5 once
CANKGGLNTEAFF TGCGCCAACAAGGGGGGGCTGAACACTGAAGCTTTCTTT TRBV10-1 - TRBJ1-1 -